The clone carrying this T cell receptor beta chain was detected a few times. Its target is not known. CDR3 length: 16 residues. CDR1 is SGHTA and CDR2 is FQGNSA in the germline V gene. V dropped 5 bases and J dropped 0 bases, with 14 bases sitting between them. This entry comes from a study of CD8 T cells in ankylosing spondylitis. Study-level results: Matched ankylosing spondylitis synovial fluid reportedly showed significant enrichment of disease-linked clones. Apparently characteristic of ankylosing spondylitis blood was a TCR beta motif (about eight highly homologous variants). In synovial fluid and blood from reactive arthritis, some motif variants were previously reported.

MiXCR was run by TCRdb on the 5' RACE reads, yielding one entry per CDR3 protein. The sample holds a few hundred thousand distinct CDR3 sequences; roughly 17% are singletons and the top ten take 0.85% to 1.3%. The gene calls are TRBV7-2 and TRBJ1-3; the D gene is possibly TRBD1 (5 bases). The source material was blood, either unsorted or a sorted T cell fraction (not recorded which). The origin of this receptor is a male donor with ankylosing spondylitis. CDR3 sequence: CASSPNGADSGNTIYF. The DNA of the CDR3 is TGTGCCAGCAGCCCCAATGGGGCGGACTCTGGAAACACCATATATTTT.